This TCR beta chain appears in the sequencing data of a study of OX40 agonist ivuxolimab in advanced cancers. About the research overall: Patients undergoing dose escalation presented with hepatocellular carcinoma, melanoma, renal cell or head and neck cancer. Antecedent anti-PD-1, anti-PD-L1 or anti-CTLA-4 therapy was permissible, with about 39% having received some.

V lost 2 bases and J lost 4, with 8 bases in between. The CDR3 totals 14 residues. Germline CDR1 is SEHNR and CDR2 is FQNEAQ (reference sequence). Assay used: immunoSEQ multiplex PCR; TCRdb lists only in-frame clones, some missing. Of about 70,000 clones in the sample, approximately 88% are singletons; the top ten hold 10% to 15%. The sequences come from CD4+ or CD8+ T cells sorted from blood, collected in a trial of the OX40 agonist ivuxolimab. This sequence joins TRBV7-9 and TRBJ2-2; a weak D match, TRBD2 (5 bases). The TCR originated in an adult with an advanced solid tumor such as melanoma, head and neck, liver or kidney cancer. DNA of the CDR3: TGTGCCAGCAGCTTAACGGAGGCCACCGGGGAGCTGTTTTTT. Its protein product is CASSLTEATGELFF. Based on the CDR3 plus reference TRBV7-9 and TRBJ2-2, the full variable domain is DTGVSQNPRHKITKRGQNVTFRCDPISEHNRLYWYRQTLGQGPEFLTYFQNEAQLEKSRLLSDRFSAERPKGSFSTLEIQRTEQGDSAMYLCASSLTEATGELFFGEGSRLTVL.